Below are 28 T cell receptor beta chains sequenced from a single sample in a study of blood T cell repertoires in COVID-19. Clones were sequenced by immunoSEQ multiplex PCR, and TCRdb holds only the in-frame ones, with some missing. The sample lists around 200,000 clones; 75% to 90% were seen once. The sequenced material came from peripheral blood. These receptors all come from a man aged 35 to 55 with acute or convalescent COVID-19.

A note on this clone: Germline is not matched at one junction end, which may reflect a read error. This chain connects TRBV5-4 to TRBJ1-1; no reliable D call. The CDR3 contains 14 residues. CDR1 is SGHNT, CDR2 YYREEE, per germline (reference sequence). The CDR3 nucleotides read TGTGCCAGCAGCTTGGACGCCGGGAACATTGAAGCTTTCTTT. Residues: CASSLDAGNIEAFF.

V and J are TRBV19 and TRBJ1-1; tentative D call: TRBD1 (5 bases). The CDR3 runs 16 residues. The V end was cut by 3 bases, the J end by 0 bases, with 14 bases between. The V gene's germline CDR1 is LNHDA and CDR2 SQIVND (reference sequence). CDR3 in amino acids: CASSIWGRRMNTEAFF. The CDR3 coding sequence is TGTGCCAGTAGTATTTGGGGCAGGCGCATGAACACTGAAGCTTTCTTT.

The table lists this clone with a count of one. This rearrangement joins TRBV28 to TRBJ2-5; 9 nucleotides align to TRBD1. The length of the CDR3 is 16 residues. Looked up from germline, CDR1 is MDHEN and CDR2 is SYDVKM. V lost 4 bases and J lost 6; bases outside the gene matches: 12. CDR3 bases: TGTGCCAGCAGTTCATCGGGACAGGGTTTCACTAAGACCCAGTACTTC. It translates to CASSSSGQGFTKTQYF.

This chain joins TRBV3-1 (or the pseudogene TRBV3-2) and TRBJ2-5; 9 bases fit TRBD2. Trimming cost V 4 bases and J 4 bases; bases outside gene matches: 7. The CDR3 has 15 residues. Germline V gives CDR1 LGHDT, CDR2 YNNKEL (reference sequence). For the CDR3, the DNA is TGTGCCAGCAGCCTTCTAGCGGGGAGGGGAGAGACCCAGTACTTC. Encoded protein: CASSLLAGRGETQYF.

The J gene is TRBJ2-1, the V gene TRBV3-1 (or the pseudogene TRBV3-2); D uncertain. This CDR3 is built from 17 residues. Trimming removed 4 bases from V and 0 bases from J, with 16 bases in between. The germline gives CDR1 LGHDT, CDR2 YNNKEL (reference sequence). This chain's CDR3 is CASSLSRSRISYNEQFF. The CDR3, as DNA: TGTGCCAGCAGCCTAAGCCGATCCCGAATCTCCTACAATGAGCAGTTCTTC.

V is TRBV19 and J is TRBJ1-1; D may be TRBD1 (6 bases). The V gene's germline CDR1 is LNHDA and CDR2 SQIVND (reference sequence). This CDR3 spans 12 amino acids. Trimming left V 9 bases short and J 5 bases short, with 13 bases between. This chain's CDR3 is CASRPRGTEAFF. The CDR3 DNA reads as TGTGCCAGCCGTCCAAGGGGGACTGAAGCTTTCTTT. Drawing the rest from reference TRBV19 and TRBJ1-1, the complete variable domain is DGGITQSPKYLFRKEGQNVTLSCEQNLNHDAMYWYRQDPGQGLRLIYYSQIVNDFQKGDIAEGYSVSREKKESFPLTVTSAQKNPTAFYLCASRPRGTEAFFGQGTRLTVV.

The chain joins TRBV21-1 to TRBJ1-2; the table names TRBD1, a call not compared with the DNA. TRBV21-1 represents a pseudogene. The CDR3 consists of 15 residues. CDR3 DNA sequence: TGTGCCAGCAGCGAGGACACCCGAGCTAACTATGGCTACACCTTC. Protein sequence: CASSEDTRANYGYTF.

The CDR3 sequence: CASSLAGTGVLGNTIYF. CDR3 sequence (DNA): TGTGCCAGCAGCTTGGCTGGGACAGGGGTCCTCGGAAACACCATATATTTT. The chain uses TRBV5-5 and TRBJ1-3; TRBD1 matches at 10 bases. CDR1 is SGHKS and CDR2 is YYEKEE in the germline V gene (reference sequence). This CDR3 has 17 residues. The V segment lost 0 bases and the J segment 4 bases; nucleotides outside the gene matches: 7. The full variable domain, completed using reference TRBV5-5 and TRBJ1-3, is DAGVTQSPTHLIKTRGQQVTLRCSPISGHKSVSWYQQVLGQGPQFIFQYYEKEERGRGNFPDRFSARQFPNYSSELNVNALLLGDSALYLCASSLAGTGVLGNTIYFGEGSWLTVV.

The chain couples TRBV19 to TRBJ1-2; D unresolved. Germline loops: CDR1 LNHDA, CDR2 SQIVND (reference sequence). CDR3 length: 10 residues. V lost 5 bases, J lost 5 bases, and 3 bases lay in between. CDR3 coding DNA: TGTGCCAGTAGTTCATATGGCTACACCTTC. Its translation: CASSSYGYTF.

V usage is TRBV28 and J usage is TRBJ2-1; 8 positions agree with TRBD1. Germline assignment: CDR1 MDHEN and CDR2 SYDVKM. J was trimmed by 0 bases and V by 4 bases; bases with no gene match: 5. The CDR3 contains 16 residues. The CDR3, as DNA: TGTGCCAGCAGTTCGACAGGGGCTGGCTCCTACAATGAGCAGTTCTTC. Translated: CASSSTGAGSYNEQFF.

This chain links TRBV2 with TRBJ1-5; D possibly corresponds to TRBD1 (6 bases). Germline CDR1 is SNHLY and CDR2 is FYNNEI. The length of the CDR3 is 14 residues. Trimming removed 6 bases from V and 1 base from J, with 10 bases in between. This CDR3 reads CASSGDRSNQPQHF. The DNA for the CDR3 is TGTGCCAGCAGCGGAGACAGGAGCAATCAGCCCCAGCATTTT.

This clone was detected a few times. The chain employs TRBV14 and TRBJ1-4, with 10 positions matching TRBD1. Germline CDR1 and CDR2: SGHDN and FVKESK. This CDR3 has 16 residues. The junction had 9 bases not matched to a gene; V was cut back by 3 bases and J by 8 bases. The CDR3 here is CASSHHPGQGREKLFF. CDR3 sequence (DNA): TGTGCCAGCAGCCATCACCCGGGACAGGGGCGAGAAAAACTGTTTTTT.

This clone was detected only once. The V call is TRBV9, the J call TRBJ2-7, with a weak D call TRBD2 (5 bases). Between the trimmed V and J ends, which lost 0 bases and 7 bases, there was a span of 11 bases. The CDR3 sequence is 13 residues long. Germline V CDR1 and CDR2: SGDLS, YYNGEE. Here the CDR3 DNA reads TGTGCCAGCAGCGTAGAGAAAGGAGGAGAGCAGTACTTC. Translating it yields CASSVEKGGEQYF.

This clone appeared once. The CDR3 DNA is TGTGCCAGCAGCAGGGGACTAGCGGGGGTTGCCGCCGGGGAGCTGTTTTTT. The encoded protein is CASSRGLAGVAAGELFF. J is TRBJ2-2 and V is TRBV3-1 (or the pseudogene TRBV3-2); TRBD2 matches 14 bases. This CDR3 spans 17 amino acids. V gave up 5 bases and J gave up 6 bases; unmatched junction bases: 8. CDR1 LGHDT and CDR2 YNNKEL come from the germline V gene (reference sequence).

This clone has a single count. The chain joins TRBV7-6 to TRBJ2-3; TRBD2 agrees at 8 bases. The CDR3 totals 19 residues. Trimming took 3 bases from V and 2 from J; bases not matched to a gene: 16. CDR1 is SGHVS and CDR2 is FNYEAQ in the germline V gene. This chain's CDR3 is CASSFQGWLAGTLTDTQYF. The CDR3 DNA sequence: TGTGCCAGCAGCTTTCAGGGATGGCTAGCGGGTACCCTCACAGATACGCAGTATTTT.

The rearrangement uses TRBV4-1 and TRBJ2-1, with a weak D call TRBD2 (6 bases). Deletions cut 0 bases from V and 2 bases from J, with 8 bases between. The CDR3 runs 15 residues. Germline V gene data show CDR1 as MGHRA and CDR2 as YSYEKL. In DNA, the CDR3 is TGCGCCAGCAGCCAAGAACGACTAGCCTACAATGAGCAGTTCTTC. It is translated as CASSQERLAYNEQFF.

J is TRBJ1-1 and V is TRBV5-4, with no clear D. Germline CDR1 SGHNT, CDR2 YYREEE (reference sequence). The CDR3 runs 14 residues. V lost 1 base and J lost 1, with 8 bases in between. CDR3 residues: CASSLRSRNTEAFF. The CDR3 DNA is TGTGCCAGCAGCTTGAGGAGCCGGAACACTGAAGCTTTCTTT.

The chain recombines TRBV6-1 with TRBJ2-5; 8 positions match TRBD2. This CDR3 has 16 amino acids. V trimming: 2 bases; J trimming: 4 bases; junction bases outside the gene matches: 9. The germline CDR1 and CDR2 sequences are MNHNS and SASEGT. For the CDR3, the DNA is TGTGCCAGCAGTGAATTCCGGGGGGGCCGGGGAGAGACCCAGTACTTC. Translated, it gives CASSEFRGGRGETQYF.

The chain couples TRBV4-1 to TRBJ2-5, with TRBD1 as a possible D gene (6 bases). The CDR3 consists of 15 residues. V was cut by 0 bases and J by 4 bases, with 12 bases left in between. From germline, CDR1 is MGHRA and CDR2 YSYEKL. CDR3 coding DNA: TGCGCCAGCAGCCAAGATGAGGGGGTAGGAGAGACCCAGTACTTC. Translated: CASSQDEGVGETQYF.

The table lists this clone with a count of one. The V and J genes are TRBV7-2 and TRBJ1-5; no clear D. The CDR3 has 15 residues. The germline V and J ends were trimmed by 1 base and 3 bases, with 10 bases remaining between them. Looked up from germline, CDR1 is SGHTA and CDR2 is FQGNSA. The CDR3 DNA follows: TGTGCCAGCAGCTTAGGTAGTGAGGTCAATCAGCCCCAGCATTTT. This encodes CASSLGSEVNQPQHF.

The chain joins TRBV7-8 to TRBJ2-3; 10 bases match TRBD2. With 6 bases clipped from V and 4 bases from J, the junction kept 10 bases outside the gene matches. The CDR3 totals 16 residues. Germline CDR1 reads SGHVS; CDR2 reads FQNEAQ. The CDR3 DNA reads TGTGCCAGCAGACCACTAGCGGGGCTGATGGCAGATACGCAGTATTTT. It yields the protein CASRPLAGLMADTQYF.

In DNA, the CDR3 is TGTGCCAGCAGGGGTAGCGGACACGAGCAGTACTTC. This gives the protein CASRGSGHEQYF. This rearrangement joins TRBV7-2 to TRBJ2-7; D might be TRBD2 (6 bases). Deletions cut 6 bases from V and 5 bases from J, with 11 bases between. The CDR3 length is 12 residues. Germline V gene data show CDR1 as SGHTA and CDR2 as FQGNSA.

V gene TRBV11-2 combines with J gene TRBJ2-1, with 9 bases lining up with TRBD1. The trim removed 0 bases at V and 3 bases at J, leaving 3 bases unmatched. Per germline, CDR1 SGHAT and CDR2 FQNNGV. CDR3 length: 16 amino acids. CDR3 amino acids: CASSLERDRDYNEQFF. CDR3 sequence (DNA): TGTGCCAGCAGCTTAGAACGGGACAGGGACTACAATGAGCAGTTCTTC.

This chain joins TRBV6-1 and TRBJ1-2, with D possibly matching TRBD1 (6 bases). The germline gives CDR1 MNHNS, CDR2 SASEGT. V lost 4 bases, J lost 2 bases, and 8 bases lay in between. CDR3 length: 13 amino acids. In DNA form, the CDR3 reads TGTGCCAGCAGTGGGACAGCCAACTATGGCTACACCTTC. Its protein product is CASSGTANYGYTF.

The chain carries TRBV27 and TRBJ1-6; TRBD1 agrees at 8 bases. V lost 7 bases to trimming and J lost 0 bases; unmatched junction nucleotides: 8. CDR1 is MNHEY and CDR2 is SMNVEV in the germline V gene (reference sequence). The CDR3 contains 17 residues. CDR3 coding DNA: TGTGCCAGCACGGCCTGGACAGGGAGCTCCTATAATTCACCCCTCCACTTT. It encodes CASTAWTGSSYNSPLHF.

The chain has TRBV7-9 and TRBJ1-6; 7 bases match TRBD1. Germline-derived CDR1 and CDR2 are SEHNR and FQNEAQ (reference sequence). V shed 1 base and J 7 bases; nucleotides not matched to a gene: 4. This CDR3 contains 15 residues. CDR3 sequence (DNA): TGTGCCAGCAGCTTAGAGGGACAGCAGAATTCACCCCTCCACTTT. Translated, it gives CASSLEGQQNSPLHF.

The chain uses TRBV7-8 and TRBJ1-1; TRBD1 might be the D (6 bases). The CDR3 has 16 residues. Germline CDR1 is SGHVS and CDR2 is FQNEAQ. V lost 1 base and J lost 3, with 15 bases in between. The CDR3 loop is CASSLGGGLIDTEAFF. CDR3 in DNA: TGTGCCAGCAGCTTAGGCGGGGGCCTAATAGACACTGAAGCTTTCTTT.

The V and J genes are TRBV5-8 and TRBJ2-3; 7 bases are a match to TRBD2. V lost 0 bases to trimming and J lost 5 bases; unmatched junction nucleotides: 12. The CDR3 loop spans 17 amino acids. Germline CDR1 reads SGHTS; CDR2 reads YDEGEE. The CDR3 coding sequence is TGTGCCAGCAGCTTGGCGGCTTCTAGCGGAGTCCAAGATACGCAGTATTTT. It specifies CASSLAASSGVQDTQYF.